This passage covers 9 T cell receptor beta chains from one sample sequenced in a study of T cell repertoires in cytomegalovirus infection. Antigens of these TCRs are unknown. TCRdb redid the calling of the reads with MiXCR, one entry per CDR3 protein. The sample lists approximately 730,000 distinct CDR3 sequences; about 28% were seen once. Sequenced material: cultured CD8+ T cells from PBMCs, taken from culture after CMV antigen stimulation. These receptors were obtained from a human donor in good health (CMV status not recorded). Some clones in this sample may be carry-over from other donors' samples.

DNA of the CDR3: TGTGCCAGCAGTGAAGGGGGGACAGGGGGGAACACTGAAGCTTTCTTT. Amino acid sequence: CASSEGGTGGNTEAFF. The chain employs TRBV2 and TRBJ1-1; 11 bases map to TRBD1. This CDR3 contains 16 residues. The trim removed 1 base at V and 1 base at J, leaving 2 bases unmatched. The germline V gene encodes CDR1 SNHLY and CDR2 FYNNEI.

The chain uses TRBV7-8 and TRBJ2-3; 8 bases agree with TRBD2. CDR1 is SGHVS and CDR2 is FQNEAQ in the germline V gene. The CDR3 extends over 15 amino acids. Losses at the gene ends were 0 bases for V and 3 bases for J; bases not matched to a gene: 2. The CDR3 DNA follows: TGTGCCAGCAGCTTAGCTAGCGGGACGACAGATACGCAGTATTTT. Protein product: CASSLASGTTDTQYF.

This clonotype was seen a handful of times. V usage is TRBV28 and J usage is TRBJ1-5, with D unclear. Germline V gene data show CDR1 as MDHEN and CDR2 as SYDVKM. The CDR3 loop spans 12 amino acids. Trimming shortened V by 5 bases and J by 10 bases, and 12 bases separated the two germline ends. The CDR3 sequence is CASSPEGPPQHF. The DNA for the CDR3 is TGTGCCAGCAGTCCCGAGGGTCCTCCCCAGCATTTT.

The V and J genes are TRBV7-6 and TRBJ2-3; TRBD2 matches at 12 bases. V dropped 5 bases and J dropped 2; count of bases not matched to a gene: 8. CDR3 size: 17 residues. Looked up from germline, CDR1 is SGHVS and CDR2 is FNYEAQ. CDR3 protein: CASSRGLAGLYTDTQYF. The CDR3 coding sequence is TGTGCCAGCAGCCGCGGACTAGCGGGGCTCTACACAGATACGCAGTATTTT.

The sample holds a few counts of this clonotype. This chain connects TRBV6-2 or TRBV6-3 to TRBJ2-1; D remains ambiguous. This CDR3 is 13 amino acids long. Trimming left V 2 bases short and J 5 bases short, with 7 bases between. Germline CDR1 and CDR2: MNHEY and SVGEGT. CDR3 sequence (DNA): TGTGCCAGCAGTTACCCCCAGAACAATGAGCAGTTCTTC. Residues: CASSYPQNNEQFF.

Concerning this clonotype itself: This clone may be a read error of a much larger clone one base away. The rearrangement links TRBV6-2 or TRBV6-3 to TRBJ2-1; 12 bases are a match to TRBD2. Germline V gene data show CDR1 as MNHEY and CDR2 as SVGEGT. V was pared by 3 bases and J by 8 bases, with 8 bases of the junction left unmatched. This CDR3 is 16 amino acids long. The DNA of the CDR3 is TGTGCCAGCAGTTATTCGACTAGCGGGGGTAGCGATGAGCAGTTCTTC. This gives the protein CASSYSTSGGSDEQFF.

This chain uses TRBV7-9 with TRBJ2-2, with D tentatively TRBD1 (6 bases). Germline CDR1 is SEHNR and CDR2 is FQNEAQ (reference sequence). The CDR3 runs 15 residues. V lost 9 bases and J lost 0, with 14 bases in between. Written as DNA, the CDR3 is TGTGCCAGTTCAGGGGTGTACGCGAACACCGGGGAGCTGTTTTTT. It is translated as CASSGVYANTGELFF.

The genes are TRBV6-5 and TRBJ1-2, with 7 nucleotides matching TRBD1. The CDR3 totals 14 residues. Germline V lookup: CDR1 MNHEY, CDR2 SVGAGI. V trimming: 7 bases; J trimming: 2 bases; junction bases outside the gene matches: 7. The CDR3 loop is CASNPNRGNYGYTF. The CDR3 DNA is TGTGCCAGCAATCCTAACAGGGGAAACTATGGCTACACCTTC.

This clonotype was counted between two and nine times. The rearrangement links TRBV5-1 to TRBJ2-7, with D hard to call. CDR1 is SGHRS, CDR2 YFSETQ, per germline. This CDR3 has 12 residues. V gave up 5 bases and J gave up 7 bases, with 13 bases separating them. CDR3 protein: CASSLTKGEQYF. The CDR3 region has the DNA TGCGCCAGCAGTCTGACCAAAGGGGAGCAGTACTTC.